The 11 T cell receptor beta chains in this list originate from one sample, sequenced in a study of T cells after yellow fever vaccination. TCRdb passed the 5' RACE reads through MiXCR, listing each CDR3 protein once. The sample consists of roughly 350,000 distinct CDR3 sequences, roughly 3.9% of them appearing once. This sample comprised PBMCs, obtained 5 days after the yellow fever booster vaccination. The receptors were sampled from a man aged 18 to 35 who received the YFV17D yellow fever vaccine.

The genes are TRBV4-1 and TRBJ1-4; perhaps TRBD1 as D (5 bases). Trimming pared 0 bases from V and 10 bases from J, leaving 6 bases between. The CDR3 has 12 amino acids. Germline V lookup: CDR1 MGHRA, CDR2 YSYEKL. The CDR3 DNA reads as TGCGCCAGCAGCCAAGAGGGGACAAAACTGTTTTTT. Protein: CASSQEGTKLFF.

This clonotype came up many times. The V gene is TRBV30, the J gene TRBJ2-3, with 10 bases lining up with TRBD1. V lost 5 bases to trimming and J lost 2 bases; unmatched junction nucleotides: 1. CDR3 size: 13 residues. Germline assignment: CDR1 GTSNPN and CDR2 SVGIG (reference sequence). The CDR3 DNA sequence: TGTGCCTGGGGGACAGGGGTCACAGATACGCAGTATTTT. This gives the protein CAWGTGVTDTQYF.

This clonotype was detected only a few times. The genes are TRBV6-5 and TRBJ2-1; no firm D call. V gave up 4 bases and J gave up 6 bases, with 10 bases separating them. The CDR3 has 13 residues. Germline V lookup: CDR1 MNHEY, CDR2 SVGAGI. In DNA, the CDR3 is TGTGCCAGCAGTTGGGCGACAAGCAATGAGCAGTTCTTC. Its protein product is CASSWATSNEQFF.

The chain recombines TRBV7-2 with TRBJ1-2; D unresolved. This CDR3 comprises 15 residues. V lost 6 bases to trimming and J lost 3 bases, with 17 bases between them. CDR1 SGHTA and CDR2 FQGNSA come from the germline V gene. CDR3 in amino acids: CASSQGRPRDYGYTF. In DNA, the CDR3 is TGTGCCAGCAGTCAAGGACGGCCTCGGGACTATGGCTACACCTTC.

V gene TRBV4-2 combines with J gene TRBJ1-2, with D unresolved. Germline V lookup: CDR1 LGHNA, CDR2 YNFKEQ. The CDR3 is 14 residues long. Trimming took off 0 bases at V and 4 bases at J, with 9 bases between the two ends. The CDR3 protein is CASSQDSNGYGYTF. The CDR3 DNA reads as TGTGCCAGCAGCCAAGATTCGAACGGCTATGGCTACACCTTC.

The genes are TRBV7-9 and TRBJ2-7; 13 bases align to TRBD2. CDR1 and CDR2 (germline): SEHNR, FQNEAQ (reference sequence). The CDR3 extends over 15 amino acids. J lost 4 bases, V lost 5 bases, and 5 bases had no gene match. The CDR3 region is CASSAGLAGRYEQYF. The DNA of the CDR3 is TGTGCCAGCAGCGCGGGACTAGCGGGGAGGTACGAGCAGTACTTC.

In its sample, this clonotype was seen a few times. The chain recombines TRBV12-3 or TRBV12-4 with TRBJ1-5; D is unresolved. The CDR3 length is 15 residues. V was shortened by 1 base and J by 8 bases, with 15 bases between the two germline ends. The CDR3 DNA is TGTGCCAGCAGTTTAGGGCAGACAACCATGGAGCCCCAGCATTTT. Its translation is CASSLGQTTMEPQHF.

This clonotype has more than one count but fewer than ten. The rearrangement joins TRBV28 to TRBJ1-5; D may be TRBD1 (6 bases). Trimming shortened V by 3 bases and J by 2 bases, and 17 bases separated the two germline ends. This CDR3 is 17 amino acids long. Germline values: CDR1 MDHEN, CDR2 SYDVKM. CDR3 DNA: TGTGCCAGCAGTTTTGGGCAGGGGATCAAACGCAATCAGCCCCAGCATTTT. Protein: CASSFGQGIKRNQPQHF. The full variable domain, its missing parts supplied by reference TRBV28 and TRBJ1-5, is DVKVTQSSRYLVKRTGEKVFLECVQDMDHENMFWYRQDPGLGLRLIYFSYDVKMKEKGDIPEGYSVSREKKERFSLILESASTNQTSMYLCASSFGQGIKRNQPQHFGDGTRLSIL.

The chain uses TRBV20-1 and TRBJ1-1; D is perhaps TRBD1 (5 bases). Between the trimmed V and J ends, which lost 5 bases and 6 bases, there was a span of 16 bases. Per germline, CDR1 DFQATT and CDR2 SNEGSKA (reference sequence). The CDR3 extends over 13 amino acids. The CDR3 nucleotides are TGCAGTGCTGGGGCAGGGCCGGGCGCTGAAGCTTTCTTT. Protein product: CSAGAGPGAEAFF.

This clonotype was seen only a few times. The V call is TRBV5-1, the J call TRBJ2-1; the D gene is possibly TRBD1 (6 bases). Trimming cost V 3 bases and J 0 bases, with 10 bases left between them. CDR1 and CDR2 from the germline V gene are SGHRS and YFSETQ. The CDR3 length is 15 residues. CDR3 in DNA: TGCGCCAGCAGCTCAGGGGAAAGCTCCTACAATGAGCAGTTCTTC. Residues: CASSSGESSYNEQFF.

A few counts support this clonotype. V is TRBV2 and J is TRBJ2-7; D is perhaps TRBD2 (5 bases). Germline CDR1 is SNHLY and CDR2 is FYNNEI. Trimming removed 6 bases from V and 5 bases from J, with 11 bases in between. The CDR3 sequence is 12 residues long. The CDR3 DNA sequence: TGTGCCAGCAGCCACACTAGTCACGAGCAGTACGTC. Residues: CASSHTSHEQYV.